This TCR beta chain originates from a study of blood T cells in healthy people across ages. Study-wide results and limits: Whereas aged donors had fewer naive CD4+ cells, long-lived donors had more of them and higher diversity. PBMCs left unsorted prevented a conclusive naive versus antigen-experienced comparison.

A second PCR, run for roughly 7 to 11 cycles, used a sample-barcoded 5' primer plus a J-beta primer mix. TCRdb reprocessed the 5' RACE reads via MiXCR and lists one record per CDR3 protein. Seen here are 600,000 to 650,000 distinct CDR3 sequences, under 65% observed once, and the top ten hold around 37%. The V end lost 4 bases, the J end lost 5 bases, and 13 bases lay between the germline ends. The germline gives CDR1 SGHTA, CDR2 FQGNSA. The CDR3 runs to 14 residues. Note on this clonotype: What it binds is not known.

The chain combines TRBV7-2 with TRBJ2-3, with D maybe TRBD1 (6 bases). The sample taken for sequencing was blood. The TCR sequence derives from a man aged 55 to 70 in good health. As DNA, the CDR3 is TGTGCCAGCAGCTCCTCCGGGACAATAGATACGCAGTATTTT. This sequence encodes CASSSSGTIDTQYF.